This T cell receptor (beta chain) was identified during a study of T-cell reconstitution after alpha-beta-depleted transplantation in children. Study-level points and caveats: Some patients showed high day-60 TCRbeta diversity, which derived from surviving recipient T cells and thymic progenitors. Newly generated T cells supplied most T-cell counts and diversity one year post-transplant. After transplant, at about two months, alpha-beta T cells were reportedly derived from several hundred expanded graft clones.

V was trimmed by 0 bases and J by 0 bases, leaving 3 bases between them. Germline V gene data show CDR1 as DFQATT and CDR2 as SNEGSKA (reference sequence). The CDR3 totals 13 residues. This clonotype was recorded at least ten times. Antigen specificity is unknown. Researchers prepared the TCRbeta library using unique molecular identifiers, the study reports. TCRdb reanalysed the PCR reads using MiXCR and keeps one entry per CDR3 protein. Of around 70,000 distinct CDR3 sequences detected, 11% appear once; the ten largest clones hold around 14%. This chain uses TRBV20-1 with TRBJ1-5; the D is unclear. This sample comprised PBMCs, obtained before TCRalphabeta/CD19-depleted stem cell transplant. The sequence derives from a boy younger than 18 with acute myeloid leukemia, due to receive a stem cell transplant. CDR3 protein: CSAREHSNQPQHF. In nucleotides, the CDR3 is TGCAGTGCTAGAGAACATAGCAATCAGCCCCAGCATTTT.